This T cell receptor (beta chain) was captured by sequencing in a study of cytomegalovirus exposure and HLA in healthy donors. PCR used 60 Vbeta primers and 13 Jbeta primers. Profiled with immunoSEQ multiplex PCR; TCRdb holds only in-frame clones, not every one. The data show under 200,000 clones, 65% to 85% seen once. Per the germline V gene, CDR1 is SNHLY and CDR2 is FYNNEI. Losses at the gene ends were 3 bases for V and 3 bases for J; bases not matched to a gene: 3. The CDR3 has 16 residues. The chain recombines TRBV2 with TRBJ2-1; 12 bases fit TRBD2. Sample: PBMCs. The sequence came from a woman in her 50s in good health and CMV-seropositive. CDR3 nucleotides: TGTGCCAGCAGTGAGCTAGCGGGGGGGGGCTACAATGAGCAGTTCTTC. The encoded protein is CASSELAGGGYNEQFF.